This record concerns one TCR beta chain sequence. This clone has just a few counts. Its antigen is still unknown. No quality values exist for individual bases; no much larger clone is one base distant. This specimen belongs to a study of blood T cell repertoires in COVID-19 (dated by TCRdb to about 2020). Some background on the complete study: Samples covering the acute and convalescent phases of COVID-19 were provided by collaborators in the United States, Italy and Spain. A freely available public database, intended as a resource for researchers studying the immune response to SARS-CoV-2, is where the repertoires were released. The sample metadata nearly always contained a de-identified subject ID, COVID-19 status, age in years and sex. Where HLA class I and class II types were available, the types were taken from metadata supplied by the sample provider, not from assay-based typing. Subjects who had been exposed to COVID-19, were actively infected with it, or had recovered from it provided the deeply sampled blood TCRbeta repertoires that made up the dataset. The samples were drawn from two sources: the first 160 participants of the ongoing ImmuneRACE study, and approximately 1,300 subjects contributed by 6 global collaborators. The prospective study material was composed of cDNA or gDNA derived from T cells, B-cell-depleted T cells, or PBMCs.

The study at large found these results: How much clinical and demographic metadata was included differed by source and by participant, and the metadata was provided uncurated.

Participants in the prospective study were aged about 18 to 100 years, lived in more than 20 United States geographic areas, and enrolled through a virtual design. In the prospective study, participants were assigned to cohorts based on the clinical history participants reported in a screening survey and a study questionnaire. In the prospective study, whole blood, serum and a nasopharyngeal or oropharyngeal swab were collected from each participant by mobile phlebotomists. Participants in the prospective study had the option to provide additional blood draws and questionnaires over a roughly two-month period. Before DNA extraction, blood samples from the prospective study were shipped at room temperature or frozen. The immunoSEQ Assay, a bias-controlled multiplex PCR, was used to amplify TCRbeta CDR3 regions from genomic DNA. As for how the authors treated the data: Nucleated cell counts per sample were estimated from amplification of reference gene primers within the assay. To quantify the absolute abundance of each unique TCRbeta CDR3 rearrangement, sequence reads were collapsed and filtered. Productive Simpson clonality was computed per sample as the square root of Simpson's diversity index over productive rearrangements. Sourced from immuneACCESS, this table was stored by TCRdb with only in-frame sequences that have V and J called. A share of the clones is absent; for the studies checked, an unresolved V gene accounts for under half, and the remainder has no known explanation. V, J and clone size were drawn from that table, and D and trimming were deduced from the DNA. Here the sample has 280,000 or so clones; 90% occur a single time. The leading ten clones occupy 1.7% of the sample.

The CDR3 runs 15 amino acids, cysteine and phenylalanine included. Only the CDR3 portion is preserved as DNA: 45 bases, with reading frame beginning at the first base. V lost 7 bases and J lost 4 bases; the stretch between them is 19 bases long. Per the germline V gene (reference sequence), SEHNR is the CDR1 and FQNEAQ is the CDR2. The TCR sequence derives from a woman younger than 30 with acute COVID-19. The chain employs TRBV7-9 and TRBJ1-2, with the D segment identity uncertain. The sample was PBMCs or T cells enriched from blood (not recorded which). The bases are TGTGCCAGCAACAAACGTGGAGAAGAGGGCTATGGCTACACCTTC. This codes for CASNKRGEEGYGYTF.